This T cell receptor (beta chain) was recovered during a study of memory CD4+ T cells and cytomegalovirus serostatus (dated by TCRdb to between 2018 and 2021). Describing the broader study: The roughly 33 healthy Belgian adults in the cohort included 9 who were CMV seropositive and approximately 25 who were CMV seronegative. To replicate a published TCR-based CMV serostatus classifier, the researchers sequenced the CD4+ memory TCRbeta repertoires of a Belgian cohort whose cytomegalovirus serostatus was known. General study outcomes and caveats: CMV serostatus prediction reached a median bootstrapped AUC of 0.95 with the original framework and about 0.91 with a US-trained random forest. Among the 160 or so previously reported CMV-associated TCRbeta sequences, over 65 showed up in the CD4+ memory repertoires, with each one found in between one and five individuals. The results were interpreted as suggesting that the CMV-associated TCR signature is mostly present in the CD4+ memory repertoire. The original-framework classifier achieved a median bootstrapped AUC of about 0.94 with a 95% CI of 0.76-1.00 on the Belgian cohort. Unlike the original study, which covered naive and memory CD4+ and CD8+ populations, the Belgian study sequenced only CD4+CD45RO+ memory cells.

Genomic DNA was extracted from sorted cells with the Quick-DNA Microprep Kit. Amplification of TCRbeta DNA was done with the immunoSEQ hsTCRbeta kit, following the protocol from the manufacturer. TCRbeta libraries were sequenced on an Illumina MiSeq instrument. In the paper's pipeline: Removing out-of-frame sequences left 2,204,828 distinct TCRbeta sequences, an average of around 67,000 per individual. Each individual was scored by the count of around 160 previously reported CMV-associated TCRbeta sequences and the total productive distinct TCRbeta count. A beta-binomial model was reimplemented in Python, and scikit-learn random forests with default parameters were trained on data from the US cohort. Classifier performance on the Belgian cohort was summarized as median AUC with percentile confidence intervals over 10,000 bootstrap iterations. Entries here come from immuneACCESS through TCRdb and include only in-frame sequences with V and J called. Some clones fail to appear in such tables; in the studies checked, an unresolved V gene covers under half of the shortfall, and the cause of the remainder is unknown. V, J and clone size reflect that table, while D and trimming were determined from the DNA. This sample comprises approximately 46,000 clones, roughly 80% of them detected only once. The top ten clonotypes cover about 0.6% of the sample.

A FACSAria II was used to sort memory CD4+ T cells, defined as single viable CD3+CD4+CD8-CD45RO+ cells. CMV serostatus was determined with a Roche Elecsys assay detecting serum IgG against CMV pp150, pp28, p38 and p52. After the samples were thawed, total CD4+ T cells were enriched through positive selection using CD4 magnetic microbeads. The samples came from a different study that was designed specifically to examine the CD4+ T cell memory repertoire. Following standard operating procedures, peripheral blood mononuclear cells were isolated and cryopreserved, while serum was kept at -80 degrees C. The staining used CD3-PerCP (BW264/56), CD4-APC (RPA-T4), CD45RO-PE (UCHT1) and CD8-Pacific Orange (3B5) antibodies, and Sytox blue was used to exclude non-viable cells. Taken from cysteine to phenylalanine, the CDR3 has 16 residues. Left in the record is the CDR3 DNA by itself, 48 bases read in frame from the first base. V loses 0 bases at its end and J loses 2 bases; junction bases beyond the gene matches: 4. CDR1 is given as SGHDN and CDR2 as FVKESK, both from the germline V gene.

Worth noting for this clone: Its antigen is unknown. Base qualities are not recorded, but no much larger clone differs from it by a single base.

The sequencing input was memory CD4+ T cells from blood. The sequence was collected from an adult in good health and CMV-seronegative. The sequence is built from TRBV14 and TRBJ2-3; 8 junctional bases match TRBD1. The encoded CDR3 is CASSQDQGAFTDTQYF. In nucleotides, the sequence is TGTGCCAGCAGCCAAGACCAGGGGGCCTTCACAGATACGCAGTATTTT. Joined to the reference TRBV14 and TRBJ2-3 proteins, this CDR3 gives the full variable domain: EAGVTQFPSHSVIEKGQTVTLRCDPISGHDNLYWYRRVMGKEIKFLLHFVKESKQDESGMPNNRFLAERTGGTYSTLKVQPAELEDSGVYFCASSQDQGAFTDTQYFGPGTRLTVL.